This T cell receptor beta chain comes out of a study of blood T cell repertoires in COVID-19. Original processing notes: By means of reference gene primer amplification, nucleated cell counts were estimated. This table comes from immunoSEQ multiplex PCR, and its TCRdb copy is limited to in-frame clones, with some not included. D and trimming were read from the DNA, whereas the V and J calls and clone size are those reported in that table. This sample carries roughly 120,000 clones, around 85% of them seen once, and the ten largest clones take approximately 7.9%. Per the germline V gene, CDR1 is LNHDA and CDR2 is SQIVND (reference sequence). CDR3 size: 15 residues. Trimming cost V 5 bases and J 4 bases, with 17 bases left between them.

The sequence derives from a man between 65 and 85 years old who had recovered from COVID-19. The specimen was peripheral blood. The chain couples TRBV19 to TRBJ1-1; tentative D call: TRBD1 (6 bases). Here the CDR3 DNA reads TGTGCCAGTAGTGGGCGGGGGGCCGTGGGCACTGAAGCTTTCTTT. As protein: CASSGRGAVGTEAFF.